This TCR beta chain was retrieved from a study of cytotoxic CD8 clonotypes in ibrutinib-treated CLL. Study observations and caveats: Investigators sampled sustained-remission and progressing patients at differing times. An increase in clonality occurred at ibrutinib response, followed by a return toward baseline at progression.

Trimming left V 6 bases short and J 5 bases short, with 9 bases between. CDR3 length equals 12 residues. CDR1 and CDR2 from the germline V gene are MDHEN and SYDVKM. Depth targeted 1 in 200,000 to 1 in 1 million T cells, averaging roughly 9.3x coverage per clonotype. Sequencing was performed with immunoSEQ multiplex PCR; in TCRdb, only in-frame clones are kept and a portion is missing. The data show 150,000 or so clones, approximately 83% seen once. Note on this clone: Its antigen is undetermined.

The chain carries TRBV28 and TRBJ2-3, with D maybe TRBD2 (5 bases). The sequence was obtained from a human donor with chronic lymphocytic leukemia. Source: PBMCs, taken after 24 months of ibrutinib treatment. The CDR3 loop reads CASRLVGDTQYF. The CDR3 DNA follows: TGTGCCAGCAGACTAGTAGGAGATACGCAGTATTTT.